This T cell receptor beta chain was captured in a study of shared clonotypes between healthy human individuals. Study overall: CD8 memory received one plate per donor, CD8 naive two, CD4 memory three and CD4 naive three. Findings and caveats of the study: A generally larger estimated richness was seen in naive subsets than in memory subsets.

A remark on this clone: Its antigen is unidentified. Distinct nucleotide sequences in the sample also encode this CDR3.

This CDR3 region has 16 residues. Germline V lookup: CDR1 KGHSH, CDR2 LQKENI. The J segment lost 0 bases and the V segment lost 1 base, leaving 4 bases of the junction unmatched. Clones were sequenced by immunoSEQ multiplex PCR, and TCRdb holds only the in-frame ones, with some missing. Of 2,500,000 or so clones in the sample, more than 85% were seen once. V is TRBV18 and J is TRBJ2-3; 7 nucleotides agree with TRBD2. Source material: naive CD4+ T cells from PBMCs. Specified subset: CD45RA+ positively selected. The source is a young man in good health. Some clones in this sample may be carry-over from other donors' samples. Written as DNA, the CDR3 is TGTGCCAGCTCACCACTAGCGGGCTCTAGCACAGATACGCAGTATTTT. Residues: CASSPLAGSSTDTQYF.